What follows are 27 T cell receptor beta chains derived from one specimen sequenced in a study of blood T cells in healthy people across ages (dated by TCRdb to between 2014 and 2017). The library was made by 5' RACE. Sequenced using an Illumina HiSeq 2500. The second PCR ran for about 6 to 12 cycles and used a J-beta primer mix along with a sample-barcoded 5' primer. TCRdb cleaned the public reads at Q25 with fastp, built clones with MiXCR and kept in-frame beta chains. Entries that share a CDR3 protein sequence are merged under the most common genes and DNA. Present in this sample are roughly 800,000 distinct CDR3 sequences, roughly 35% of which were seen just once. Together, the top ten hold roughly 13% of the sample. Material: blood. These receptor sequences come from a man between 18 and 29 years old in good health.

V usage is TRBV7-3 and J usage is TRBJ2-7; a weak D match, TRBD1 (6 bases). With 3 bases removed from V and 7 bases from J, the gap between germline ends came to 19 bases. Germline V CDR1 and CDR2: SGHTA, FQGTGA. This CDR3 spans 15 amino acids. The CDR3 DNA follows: TGTGCCAGCAGCTTCGACAGGTCCAGCTCCAATGAGCAGTACTTC. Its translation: CASSFDRSSSNEQYF.

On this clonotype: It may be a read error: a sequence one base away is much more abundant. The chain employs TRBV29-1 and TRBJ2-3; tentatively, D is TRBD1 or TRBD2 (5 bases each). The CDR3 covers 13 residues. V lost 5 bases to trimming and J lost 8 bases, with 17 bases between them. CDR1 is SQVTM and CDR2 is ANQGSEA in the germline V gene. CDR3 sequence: CSVRTRETRTQYF. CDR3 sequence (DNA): TGCAGCGTTCGGACCAGGGAGACCCGTACGCAGTATTTT.

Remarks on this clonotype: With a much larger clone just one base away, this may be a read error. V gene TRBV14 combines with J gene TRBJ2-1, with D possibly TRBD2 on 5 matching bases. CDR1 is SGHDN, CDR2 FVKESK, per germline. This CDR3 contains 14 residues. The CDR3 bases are TGTGCCAGCAGCCAAGGGACTTCCTACAAGGAGCAGTTCTTC. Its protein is CASSQGTSYKEQFF.

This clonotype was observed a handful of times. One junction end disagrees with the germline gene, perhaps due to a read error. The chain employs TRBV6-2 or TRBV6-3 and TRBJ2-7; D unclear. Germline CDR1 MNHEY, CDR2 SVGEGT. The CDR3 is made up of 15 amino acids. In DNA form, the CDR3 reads TGTGCCAGCAGTTACTCACGTCGATCGACCTACGGGCAGTACTTC. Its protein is CASSYSRRSTYGQYF.

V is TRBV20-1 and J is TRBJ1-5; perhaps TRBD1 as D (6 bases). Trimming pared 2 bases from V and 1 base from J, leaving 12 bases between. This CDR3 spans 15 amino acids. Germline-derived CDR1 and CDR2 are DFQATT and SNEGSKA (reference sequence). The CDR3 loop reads CSARFGGTSNQPQHF. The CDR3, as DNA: TGCAGTGCTAGATTTGGGGGCACGAGCAATCAGCCCCAGCATTTT.

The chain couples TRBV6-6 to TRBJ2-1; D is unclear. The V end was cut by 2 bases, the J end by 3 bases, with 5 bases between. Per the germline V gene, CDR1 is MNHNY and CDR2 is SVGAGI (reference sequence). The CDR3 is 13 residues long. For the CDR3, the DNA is TGTGCCAGCAGTTACGACGGCTACAATGAGCAGTTCTTC. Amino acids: CASSYDGYNEQFF.

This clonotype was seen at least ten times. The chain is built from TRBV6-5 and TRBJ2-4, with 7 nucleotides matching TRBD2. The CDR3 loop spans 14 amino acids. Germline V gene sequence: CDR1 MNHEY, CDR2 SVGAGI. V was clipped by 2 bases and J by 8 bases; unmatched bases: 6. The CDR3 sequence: CASSYQRGRDIQYF. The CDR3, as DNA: TGTGCCAGCAGTTACCAGCGGGGACGGGACATTCAGTACTTC.

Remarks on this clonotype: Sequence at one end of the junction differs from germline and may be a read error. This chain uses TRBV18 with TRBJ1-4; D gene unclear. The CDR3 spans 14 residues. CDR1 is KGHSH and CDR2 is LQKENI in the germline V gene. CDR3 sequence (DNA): TGTGCCGGCTCGGAGGTGGGGTCTAATGAAAAACTGTTTTTT. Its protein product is CAGSEVGSNEKLFF.

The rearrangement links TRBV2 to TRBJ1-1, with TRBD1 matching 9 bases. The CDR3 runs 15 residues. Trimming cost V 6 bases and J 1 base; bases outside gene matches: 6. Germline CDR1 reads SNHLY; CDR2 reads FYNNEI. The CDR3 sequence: CASRRRTGENTEAFF. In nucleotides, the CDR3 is TGTGCCAGCAGGCGTAGGACAGGGGAGAACACTGAAGCTTTCTTT.

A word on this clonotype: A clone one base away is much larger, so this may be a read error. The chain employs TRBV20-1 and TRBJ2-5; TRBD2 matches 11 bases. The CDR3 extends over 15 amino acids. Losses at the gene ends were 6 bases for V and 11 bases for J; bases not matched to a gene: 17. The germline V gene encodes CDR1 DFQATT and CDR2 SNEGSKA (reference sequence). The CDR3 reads CSAPAVAGGYSEQYF. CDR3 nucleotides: TGCAGTGCGCCCGCGGTAGCGGGGGGGTACAGTGAGCAGTACTTC.

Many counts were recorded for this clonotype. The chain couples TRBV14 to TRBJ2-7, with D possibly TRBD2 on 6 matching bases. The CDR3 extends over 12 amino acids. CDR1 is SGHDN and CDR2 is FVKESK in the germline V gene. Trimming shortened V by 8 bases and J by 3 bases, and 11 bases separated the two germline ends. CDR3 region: CASGTGVYEQYF. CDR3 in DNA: TGTGCCAGCGGGACGGGAGTCTACGAGCAGTACTTC.

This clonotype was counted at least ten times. CDR3 bases: TGTGCCAGCAGTCCCCCCAGGGGTCACACCCTGGGGGATACGCAGTATTTT. This gives the protein CASSPPRGHTLGDTQYF. The chain links TRBV12-3 or TRBV12-4 to TRBJ2-3, with D possibly matching TRBD1 (6 bases). Trimming took off 5 bases at V and 6 bases at J, with 24 bases between the two ends. The CDR3 runs to 17 residues.

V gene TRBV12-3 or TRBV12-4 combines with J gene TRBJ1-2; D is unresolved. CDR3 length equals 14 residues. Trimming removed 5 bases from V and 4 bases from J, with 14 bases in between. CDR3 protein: CASSVEVGVYGYTF. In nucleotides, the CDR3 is TGTGCCAGCAGTGTCGAGGTCGGGGTCTATGGCTACACCTTC.

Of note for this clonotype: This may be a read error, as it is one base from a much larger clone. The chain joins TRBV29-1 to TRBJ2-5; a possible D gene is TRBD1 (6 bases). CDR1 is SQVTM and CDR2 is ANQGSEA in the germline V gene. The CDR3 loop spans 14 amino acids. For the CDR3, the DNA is TGCAGCGTTGTTTTGGGACAATACCAAGAGACCCGGTACTTC. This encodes CSVVLGQYQETRYF. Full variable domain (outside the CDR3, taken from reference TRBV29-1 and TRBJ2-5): SAVISQKPSRDICQRGTSLTIQCQVDSQVTMMFWYRQQPGQSLTLIATANQGSEATYESGFVIDKFPISRPNLTFSTLTVSNMSPEDSSIYLCSVVLGQYQETRYFGPGTRLLVL.

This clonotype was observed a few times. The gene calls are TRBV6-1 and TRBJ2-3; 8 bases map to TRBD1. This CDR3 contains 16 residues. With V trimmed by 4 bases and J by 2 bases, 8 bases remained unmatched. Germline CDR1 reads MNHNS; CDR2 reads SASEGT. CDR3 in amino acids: CASSGKTGAITDTQYF. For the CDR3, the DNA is TGTGCCAGCAGTGGCAAGACAGGGGCCATCACAGATACGCAGTATTTT.

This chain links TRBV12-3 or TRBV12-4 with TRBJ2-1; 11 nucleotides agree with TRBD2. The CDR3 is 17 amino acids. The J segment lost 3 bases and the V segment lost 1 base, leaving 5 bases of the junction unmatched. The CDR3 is CASSLESSGRFYNEQFF. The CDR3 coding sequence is TGTGCCAGCAGTTTAGAGTCTAGCGGGAGGTTCTACAATGAGCAGTTCTTC.

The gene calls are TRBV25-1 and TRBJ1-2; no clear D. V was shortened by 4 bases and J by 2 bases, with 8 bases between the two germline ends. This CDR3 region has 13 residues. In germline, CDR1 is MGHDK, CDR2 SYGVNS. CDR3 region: CASSGIRNYGYTF. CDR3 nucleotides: TGTGCCAGCAGTGGTATCAGAAACTATGGCTACACCTTC.

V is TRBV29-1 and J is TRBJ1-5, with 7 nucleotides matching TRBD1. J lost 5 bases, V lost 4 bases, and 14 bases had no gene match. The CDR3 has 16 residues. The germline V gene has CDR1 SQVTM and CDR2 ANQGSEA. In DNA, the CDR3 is TGCAGCGTTGGTCTACAGGGGAGTTCGTATGATCAGCCCCAGCATTTT. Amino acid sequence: CSVGLQGSSYDQPQHF.

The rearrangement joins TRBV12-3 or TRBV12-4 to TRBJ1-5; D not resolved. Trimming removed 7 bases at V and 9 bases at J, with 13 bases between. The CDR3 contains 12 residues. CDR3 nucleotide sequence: TGTGCCAGCAACCCGGGAGGGCGGCCCCAGCATTTT. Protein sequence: CASNPGGRPQHF.

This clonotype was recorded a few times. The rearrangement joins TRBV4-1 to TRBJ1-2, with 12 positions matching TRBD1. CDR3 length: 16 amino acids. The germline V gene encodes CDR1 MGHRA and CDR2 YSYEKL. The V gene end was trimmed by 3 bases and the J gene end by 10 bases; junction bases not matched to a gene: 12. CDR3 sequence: CASSHPGTGGLRDYTF. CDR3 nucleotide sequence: TGCGCCAGCAGCCATCCCGGGACAGGGGGCTTGCGAGACTACACCTTC.

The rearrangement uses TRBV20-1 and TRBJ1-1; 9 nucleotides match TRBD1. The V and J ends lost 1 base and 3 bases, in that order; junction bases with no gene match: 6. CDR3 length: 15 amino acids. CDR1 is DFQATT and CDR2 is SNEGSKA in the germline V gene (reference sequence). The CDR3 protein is CSARAADRGDTEAFF. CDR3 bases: TGCAGTGCTAGAGCTGCGGACAGGGGAGACACTGAAGCTTTCTTT.

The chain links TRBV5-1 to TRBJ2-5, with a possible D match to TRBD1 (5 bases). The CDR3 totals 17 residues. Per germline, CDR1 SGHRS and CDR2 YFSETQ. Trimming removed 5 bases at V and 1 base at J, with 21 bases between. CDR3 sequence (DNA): TGCGCCAGCAGGGCGGCCGGTGGCAGGGCAGTCCAAGAGACCCAGTACTTC. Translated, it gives CASRAAGGRAVQETQYF. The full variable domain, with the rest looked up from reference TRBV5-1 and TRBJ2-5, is KAGVTQTPRYLIKTRGQQVTLSCSPISGHRSVSWYQQTPGQGLQFLFEYFSETQRNKGNFPGRFSGRQFSNSRSEMNVSTLELGDSALYLCASRAAGGRAVQETQYFGPGTRLLVL.

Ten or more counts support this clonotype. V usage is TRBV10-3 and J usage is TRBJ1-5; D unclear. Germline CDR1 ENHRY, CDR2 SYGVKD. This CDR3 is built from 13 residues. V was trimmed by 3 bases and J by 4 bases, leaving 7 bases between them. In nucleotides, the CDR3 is TGTGCCATCAGTGATGACCCAAATCAGCCCCAGCATTTT. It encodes CAISDDPNQPQHF.

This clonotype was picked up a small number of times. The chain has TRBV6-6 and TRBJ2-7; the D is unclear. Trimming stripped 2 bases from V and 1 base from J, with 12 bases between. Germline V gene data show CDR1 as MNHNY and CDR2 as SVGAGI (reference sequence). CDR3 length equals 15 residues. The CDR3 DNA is TGTGCCAGCAGTTACGATAGTAGTCCTTCCTACGAGCAGTACTTC. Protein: CASSYDSSPSYEQYF.

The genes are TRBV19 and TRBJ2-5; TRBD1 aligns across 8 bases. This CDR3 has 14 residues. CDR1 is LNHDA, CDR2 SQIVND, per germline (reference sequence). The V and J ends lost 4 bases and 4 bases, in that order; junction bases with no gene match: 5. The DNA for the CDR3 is TGTGCCAGTAGTAACGACAGGGGAGTAGAGACCCAGTACTTC. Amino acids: CASSNDRGVETQYF.

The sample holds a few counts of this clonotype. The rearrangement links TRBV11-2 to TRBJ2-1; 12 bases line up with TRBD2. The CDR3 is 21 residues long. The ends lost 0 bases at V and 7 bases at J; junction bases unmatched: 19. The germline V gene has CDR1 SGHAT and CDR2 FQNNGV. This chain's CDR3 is CASSLDPSTSGGPLLENEQFF. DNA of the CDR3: TGTGCCAGCAGCTTAGACCCTTCGACTAGCGGGGGACCCCTTTTAGAAAATGAGCAGTTCTTC.

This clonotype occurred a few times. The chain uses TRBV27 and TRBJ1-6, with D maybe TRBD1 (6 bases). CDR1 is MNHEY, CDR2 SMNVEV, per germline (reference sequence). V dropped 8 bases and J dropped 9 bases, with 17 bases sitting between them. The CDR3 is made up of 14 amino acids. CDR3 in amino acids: CASGTGTSGSPLHF. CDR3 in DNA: TGTGCCAGCGGTACAGGGACCTCAGGTTCACCCCTCCACTTT.